A single sample gave rise to the 10 T cell receptor beta chains below, sequenced in a study of control samples from healthy donors and cancer patients. Profiling relied on immunoSEQ multiplex PCR, and the TCRdb table lists in-frame clones only, not all of them. The table has about 140,000 clones, roughly 88% seen once. Sequences were obtained from blood. All receptors come from a man aged 18 to 29 in good health.

The chain joins TRBV6-2 or TRBV6-3 to TRBJ1-2; maybe TRBD1 (5 bases). CDR1 MNHEY and CDR2 SVGEGT come from the germline V gene. The CDR3 sequence is 17 residues long. V was trimmed by 4 bases and J by 4 bases, leaving 22 bases between them. The CDR3 DNA follows: TGTGCCAGCAGTTCTACAACGTGGATAGGGGTCCCCTATGGCTACACCTTC. The encoded protein is CASSSTTWIGVPYGYTF.

The chain uses TRBV28 and TRBJ2-5; 9 nucleotides agree with TRBD2. V trimming: 5 bases; J trimming: 4 bases; junction bases outside the gene matches: 8. The CDR3 runs to 15 residues. Germline loops: CDR1 MDHEN, CDR2 SYDVKM. Written as DNA, the CDR3 is TGTGCCAGCAGTGAGCGGGGGGCTTCCCCAGAGACCCAGTACTTC. Amino acids: CASSERGASPETQYF. Complete variable domain (other parts from reference TRBV28 and TRBJ2-5): DVKVTQSSRYLVKRTGEKVFLECVQDMDHENMFWYRQDPGLGLRLIYFSYDVKMKEKGDIPEGYSVSREKKERFSLILESASTNQTSMYLCASSERGASPETQYFGPGTRLLVL.

The gene calls are TRBV15 and TRBJ2-6; D call uncertain. The ends were cut back, 4 bases at V and 0 bases at J, with 10 bases in the middle. The CDR3 totals 16 residues. CDR1 is LNHNV and CDR2 is YYDKDF in the germline V gene (reference sequence). The CDR3 protein is CATSKTPSSGANVLTF. The CDR3 nucleotides are TGTGCCACCAGCAAGACACCAAGCTCTGGGGCCAACGTCCTGACTTTC.

The V gene is TRBV6-5, the J gene TRBJ2-5, with a tentative D call TRBD1 (6 bases). The CDR3 is 13 amino acids. Germline CDR1 reads MNHEY; CDR2 reads SVGAGI. V was cut by 2 bases and J by 6 bases, with 10 bases left in between. The CDR3 is CASSYEGVKTQYF. DNA of the CDR3: TGTGCCAGCAGTTACGAGGGGGTAAAGACCCAGTACTTC.

The CDR3 region has the DNA TGTGCCAGCAGTTCCGGGGAAGGAACTACTAACTATGGCTACACCTTC. Protein sequence: CASSSGEGTTNYGYTF. The gene calls are TRBV6-2 or TRBV6-3 and TRBJ1-2; D remains unclear. The CDR3 consists of 16 residues. The germline gives CDR1 MNHEY, CDR2 SVGEGT. The V end was cut by 4 bases, the J end by 0 bases, with 15 bases between.

The chain couples TRBV5-1 to TRBJ2-2; TRBD2 aligns across 8 bases. The CDR3 contains 16 residues. J lost 1 base, V lost 2 bases, and 4 bases had no gene match. Per the germline V gene, CDR1 is SGHRS and CDR2 is YFSETQ. The CDR3 nucleotides are TGCGCCAGCAGCTTTGAAGCGGGGGTGAACACCGGGGAGCTGTTTTTT. Translating it yields CASSFEAGVNTGELFF. Combining the CDR3 with reference TRBV5-1 and TRBJ2-2 gives the whole variable domain KAGVTQTPRYLIKTRGQQVTLSCSPISGHRSVSWYQQTPGQGLQFLFEYFSETQRNKGNFPGRFSGRQFSNSRSEMNVSTLELGDSALYLCASSFEAGVNTGELFFGEGSRLTVL.

The chain joins TRBV7-6 to TRBJ2-7; D is unresolved. CDR3 length equals 13 residues. Trimming stripped 1 base from V and 7 bases from J, with 11 bases between. CDR1 and CDR2 from the germline V gene are SGHVS and FNYEAQ. The CDR3 DNA sequence: TGTGCCAGCAGCTTAGGAGTGGCCGGGGAGCAGTACTTC. It is translated as CASSLGVAGEQYF.

The rearrangement links TRBV24-1 to TRBJ2-1; TRBD1 aligns across 9 bases. The CDR3 totals 17 residues. Germline V gene sequence: CDR1 KGHDR, CDR2 SFDVKD. V was pared by 5 bases and J by 4 bases, with 11 bases of the junction left unmatched. The CDR3 DNA reads TGTGCCACCAGTGCCACAACCGGGACAGGGATATACAATGAGCAGTTCTTC. Protein sequence: CATSATTGTGIYNEQFF.

This sequence joins TRBV30 and TRBJ1-2; 7 nucleotides match TRBD1. Germline lookup yields CDR1 GTSNPN and CDR2 SVGIG (reference sequence). Trimming cost V 1 base and J 8 bases; bases outside gene matches: 13. The length of the CDR3 is 15 residues. The CDR3: CAWSGGQRGLKGYTF. The DNA for the CDR3 is TGTGCCTGGAGTGGAGGACAGAGGGGGCTTAAAGGCTACACCTTC.

The CDR3 sequence is CSASRQGASFFSHEQYF. The CDR3 DNA is TGCAGTGCTAGTAGGCAGGGGGCGAGCTTTTTTTCCCACGAGCAGTACTTC. The chain links TRBV20-1 to TRBJ2-7; 8 bases fit TRBD1. The CDR3 extends over 17 amino acids. Germline CDR1 is DFQATT and CDR2 is SNEGSKA (reference sequence). J gave up 5 bases and V 3 bases, and 18 bases lay outside the gene matches.